A selection of T cell receptor beta chains follows, all from one sample in a study of cytomegalovirus exposure and HLA in healthy donors. Some clones are missing from TCRdb's copy, which holds only in-frame ones; the method was immunoSEQ multiplex PCR. The top ten hold approximately 4.4% of the sample, which has about 130,000 clones, about 10% seen once. Sample: PBMCs. These TCRs come from a young woman in good health and CMV-seropositive. Each CDR3 is given with its conserved first and last residue. D genes are given only for firm matches. Clone size appears in some rows only: once, few, many, or a class for an expanded clone.

CDR3nt	CDR3aa	d_gene	abundance	v_gene	j_gene
TGTGCCAGTAGTAAACAGACAGCGCTGAGCACTGAAGCTTTCTTT	CASSKQTALSTEAFF	-	-	TRBV19	TRBJ1-1
TGTGCCTGGAGCCAGGGCTATCAGCCCCAGCATTTT	CAWSQGYQPQHF	-	few	TRBV30	TRBJ1-5
TGTGCCAGTAGTGCGCTGACAGGGGGCGGATTGGCTTTCTTT	CASSALTGGGLAFF	TRBD1	few	TRBV19	TRBJ1-1
TGTGCCAGCAGCTTAGTAACACCGGGGGATGAGCAGTTCTTC	CASSLVTPGDEQFF	-	-	TRBV7-9	TRBJ2-1
TGCAGCGTTCCCCTTACAGGGGGAGGAAAGGACGAGCAGTACTTC	CSVPLTGGGKDEQYF	TRBD1	-	TRBV29-1	TRBJ2-7
TGTGCCAGCTCACCACCTTACGCCCTGGGGGCCCTGGGGTTCACTGAAGCTTTCTTT	CASSPPYALGALGFTEAFF	-	-	TRBV18	TRBJ1-1
TGTGCCAGCAGAACGAGACTGGAAGAGACCCAGTACTTC	CASRTRLEETQYF	-	-	TRBV6-1	TRBJ2-5
TGCGCCAGCAGCCAAGATGGGGGGTTTAGCGGGAGCTCCTACAATGAGCAGTTCTTC	CASSQDGGFSGSSYNEQFF	TRBD2	-	TRBV4-1	TRBJ2-1
TGTGCCAGCACTGGTGACAGGGTACTCTACGAGCAGTACTTC	CASTGDRVLYEQYF	TRBD1	-	TRBV6-1	TRBJ2-7
TGTGCCAGCAGTTTGCGCCTCCGGCAGCCCCAGCATTTT	CASSLRLRQPQHF	-	-	TRBV27	TRBJ1-5
TGTGCCAGCAGTGTAAATCGCGGGAGGTATGAGCAGTTCTTC	CASSVNRGRYEQFF	TRBD2	few	TRBV2	TRBJ2-1
TGTGCCAGCAGTGAGATTGAGGGAGGCCGACTAGAGCAGTTCTTC	CASSEIEGGRLEQFF	-	-	TRBV2	TRBJ2-1
TGTGCCACCAAAATCGCGGGGGGCACCGAGCAGTACTTC	CATKIAGGTEQYF	TRBD2	few	TRBV19	TRBJ2-7
TGCGCCAGCAGCTTGGAACAGGGCTATCGCGCGACCCAGTACTTC	CASSLEQGYRATQYF	-	-	TRBV5-1	TRBJ2-5
TGTGCCAGCAGCTTCCAGGGAGGGGGCACCGGGGAGCTGTTTTTT	CASSFQGGGTGELFF	-	-	TRBV7-6	TRBJ2-2
TGTGCCAGCAATCTACTAGCGGCTTGGAGCACAGATACGCAGTATTTT	CASNLLAAWSTDTQYF	TRBD2	few	TRBV2	TRBJ2-3
TGTGCCAGCAGCAAGGGACAGCATAATTCACCCCTCCACTTT	CASSKGQHNSPLHF	TRBD1	few	TRBV5-6	TRBJ1-6
TGTGCCAGCATGGAGGAGGGATATCAGCCCCAGCATTTT	CASMEEGYQPQHF	-	-	TRBV6-6	TRBJ1-5
TGCAGCGTCTGCAGACCTGAATTTCTAGACCCTAAAGCTTTCTTT	CSVCRPEFLDPKAFF	-	-	TRBV29-1	TRBJ1-1
TGTGCCACCAGCAGTCCGGGACAAAGAGAAGCTTTCTTT	CATSSPGQREAFF	-	few	TRBV15	TRBJ1-1
TGCAGTGCACAAATTTACAATGAGCAGTTCTTC	CSAQIYNEQFF	-	few	TRBV20-1	TRBJ2-1